The sequence of this T cell receptor (beta chain) was determined in a study of CD4 T cells in relation to SARS-CoV-2 and coronaviruses. Study details: TCR beta CDR3s were sequenced after approximately 9-day antigen culture of PBMCs. The restricting HLA molecule for shared crossreactive spike epitopes was mapped.

About this clone: What it binds is unknown.

The V gene's germline CDR1 is SNHLY and CDR2 FYNNEI. With 3 bases removed from V and 0 bases from J, the gap between germline ends came to 5 bases. The CDR3 has 13 amino acids. Profiled with immunoSEQ multiplex PCR; TCRdb holds only in-frame clones, not every one. The profile shows about 18,000 clones, approximately 80% of them singletons. Unexposed donor CD4+ T cells date from 2011-2018, before the COVID-19 pandemic. Isolation of CD4+ T cells took place after less than 13 days in culture. Unexposed-donor CD4+ T cells were probed with SARS-CoV-2 S/N and four cold-coronavirus spikes, cells permitting. The rearrangement links TRBV2 to TRBJ1-1; D unresolved. The origin of this receptor is a human donor in good health. Source material: CD4+ T cells from PBMCs, cultured in vitro. Here the CDR3 DNA reads TGTGCCAGCAGTGACGAAGTGAACACTGAAGCTTTCTTT. Translated: CASSDEVNTEAFF.